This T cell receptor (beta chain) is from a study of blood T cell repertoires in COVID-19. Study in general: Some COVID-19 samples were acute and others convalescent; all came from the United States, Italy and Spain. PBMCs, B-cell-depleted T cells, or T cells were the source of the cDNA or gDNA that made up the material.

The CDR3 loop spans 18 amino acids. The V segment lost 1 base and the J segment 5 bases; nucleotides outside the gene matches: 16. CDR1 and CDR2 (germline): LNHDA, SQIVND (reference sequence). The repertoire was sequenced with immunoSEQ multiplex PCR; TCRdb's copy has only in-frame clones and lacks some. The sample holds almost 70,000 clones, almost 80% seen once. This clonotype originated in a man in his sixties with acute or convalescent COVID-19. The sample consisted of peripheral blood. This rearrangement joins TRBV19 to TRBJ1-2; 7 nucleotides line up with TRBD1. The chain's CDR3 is CASSIVQLRSGTEYGYTF. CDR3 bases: TGTGCCAGTAGTATAGTTCAACTACGATCCGGGACAGAATATGGCTACACCTTC.